This TCR beta chain was recorded in a study of cytomegalovirus exposure and HLA in healthy donors. Findings and limits, study-wide: Confirmation in vitro established that a few CMV-associated chains were specific for CMV antigens. Both high specificity and high sensitivity reportedly marked the classifier's diagnosis of cytomegalovirus status.

This clone was recorded only once. Antigen specificity is unknown. The CDR3 is 15 residues long. Between the trimmed V and J ends, which lost 1 base and 8 bases, there was a span of 15 bases. Per germline, CDR1 SGHKS and CDR2 YYEKEE (reference sequence). Separation from the approximately 660-subject first cohort characterized the roughly 110-subject validation cohort, to which the donors belonged. The method was immunoSEQ multiplex PCR; TCRdb's version includes in-frame clones alone and lacks a portion of them. In the table there are more than 55,000 clones, around 92% of which are singletons. The chain has TRBV5-5 and TRBJ1-4; D remains ambiguous. This clonotype was sampled from a woman aged 18-29 years in good health and CMV-seronegative. Sequencing was carried out using PBMCs. CDR3 amino acids: CASSLITGSEEKLFF. CDR3 bases: TGTGCCAGCAGCTTGATCACGGGAAGTGAAGAAAAACTGTTTTTT. Together with reference TRBV5-5 and TRBJ1-4, the CDR3 gives the full variable domain: DAGVTQSPTHLIKTRGQQVTLRCSPISGHKSVSWYQQVLGQGPQFIFQYYEKEERGRGNFPDRFSARQFPNYSSELNVNALLLGDSALYLCASSLITGSEEKLFFGSGTQLSVL.